Below are 17 T cell receptor beta chains sequenced from a single sample in a study of early T cells in non-severe SARS-CoV-2 infection. TCRdb recomputed calls from the 5' RACE reads with MiXCR, one row per CDR3 protein. The sample records about 110,000 distinct CDR3 sequences, around an eighth being singletons. The sample was whole blood. Receptors originate from an adult who was a healthcare worker with PCR-confirmed SARS-CoV-2 infection or an uninfected control (not recorded which).

This clonotype was observed a handful of times. This rearrangement joins TRBV11-2 to TRBJ1-3, with D possibly matching TRBD1 (5 bases). This CDR3 is 15 amino acids long. The germline gives CDR1 SGHAT, CDR2 FQNNGV. The V gene lost 1 base and the J gene lost 0 bases, with 7 bases spanning the gap. The CDR3 loop reads CASSLAGTSGNTIYF. As DNA, the CDR3 is TGTGCCAGCAGCTTAGCGGGGACCTCTGGAAACACCATATATTTT.

Comment on this clonotype: A much larger clone is a single base away; this may be a read error. As DNA, the CDR3 is TGCGCCAGAAGTCTAATAACCGGGACGCTTCTTGAGGCTTTCTTT. Protein product: CARSLITGTLLEAFF. V usage is TRBV5-1 and J usage is TRBJ1-1, with D perhaps TRBD1 (5 bases). CDR1 is SGHRS and CDR2 is YFSETQ in the germline V gene. The CDR3 has 15 residues. V was trimmed by 8 bases and J by 11 bases, leaving 28 bases between them.

The V gene is TRBV10-3, the J gene TRBJ2-2; 9 positions agree with TRBD1. Per the germline V gene, CDR1 is ENHRY and CDR2 is SYGVKD. The CDR3 is made up of 17 amino acids. The trim removed 3 bases at V and 6 bases at J, leaving 11 bases unmatched. The CDR3 nucleotides read TGTGCCATCAGTGATATGAGGACAGGGGCCTCAGCCGGGGAGCTGTTTTTT. Its protein is CAISDMRTGASAGELFF.

V is TRBV2 and J is TRBJ1-4; no clear D. V was shortened by 3 bases and J by 3 bases, with 8 bases between the two germline ends. The CDR3 spans 14 residues. Germline V gene sequence: CDR1 SNHLY, CDR2 FYNNEI. CDR3 nucleotide sequence: TGTGCCAGCAGTGAGAGGGCGGCTAATGAAAAACTGTTTTTT. Translation: CASSERAANEKLFF.

In nucleotides, the CDR3 is TGTGCCAGCAGCATCAAGGAGGGGAAAATCTATGGCTACACCTTC. It specifies CASSIKEGKIYGYTF. The chain uses TRBV5-4 and TRBJ1-2; D perhaps matches TRBD1 (5 bases). V shed 4 bases and J shed 4 bases, with 17 bases lying between them. Germline V CDR1 and CDR2: SGHNT, YYREEE (reference sequence). The CDR3 has 15 amino acids.

In this sample, this clonotype turned up many times. CDR3 protein: CSARGLAGQEQYF. The CDR3 DNA sequence: TGCAGTGCTAGAGGACTAGCGGGGCAAGAGCAGTACTTC. The gene calls are TRBV20-1 and TRBJ2-7, with 11 bases identical to TRBD2. The CDR3 is 13 residues long. CDR1 is DFQATT, CDR2 SNEGSKA, per germline (reference sequence). V dropped 1 base and J dropped 7; count of bases not matched to a gene: 3.

The genes are TRBV20-1 and TRBJ2-3; 8 positions match TRBD2. V lost 6 bases and J lost 5; bases outside the gene matches: 7. This CDR3 spans 13 amino acids. Per the germline V gene, CDR1 is DFQATT and CDR2 is SNEGSKA (reference sequence). The CDR3 DNA reads as TGCAGTGCCCGGGCCCGGGGGGGAGATACGCAGTATTTT. This encodes CSARARGGDTQYF.

This clonotype turned up a few times. The rearrangement uses TRBV19 and TRBJ2-3, with TRBD2 matching 7 bases. This CDR3 has 15 amino acids. The germline CDR1 and CDR2 sequences are LNHDA and SQIVND (reference sequence). V was pared by 5 bases and J by 2 bases, with 7 bases of the junction left unmatched. CDR3 in amino acids: CASSRSGTDTDTQYF. The CDR3 DNA reads as TGTGCCAGTAGTCGCAGCGGGACCGACACAGATACGCAGTATTTT.

Many counts were recorded for this clonotype. The chain joins TRBV12-3 or TRBV12-4 to TRBJ1-5; a weak D match, TRBD1 (5 bases). V lost 6 bases and J lost 3, with 12 bases in between. This CDR3 spans 14 amino acids. The CDR3 reads CASSTDSDNQPQHF. CDR3 in DNA: TGTGCCAGCAGCACCGACAGTGACAATCAGCCCCAGCATTTT.

This rearrangement joins TRBV29-1 to TRBJ2-1; TRBD1 might be the D (7 bases). CDR1 and CDR2 from the germline V gene are SQVTM and ANQGSEA. Between the trimmed V and J ends, which lost 6 bases and 8 bases, there was a span of 14 bases. The CDR3 is 12 residues long. CDR3 in amino acids: CSVRGGGDEQFF. The CDR3 bases are TGCAGCGTCCGAGGAGGGGGCGATGAGCAGTTCTTC.

This clonotype was counted ten times or more. This chain uses TRBV10-3 with TRBJ1-1; the D is unclear. V was clipped by 3 bases and J by 1 base, with 9 bases between them. The germline V gene has CDR1 ENHRY and CDR2 SYGVKD. The CDR3 loop spans 14 amino acids. The CDR3 region is CAISEGRQNTEAFF. In DNA form, the CDR3 reads TGTGCCATCAGTGAAGGCAGGCAGAACACTGAAGCTTTCTTT.

This clonotype has a count of ten or more. The chain uses TRBV5-1 and TRBJ2-3; D unresolved. Trimming took 2 bases from V and 3 from J, leaving 7 bases between them. The CDR3 length is 13 residues. Germline V gives CDR1 SGHRS, CDR2 YFSETQ. The chain's CDR3 is CASSFKATDTQYF. The CDR3 bases are TGCGCCAGCAGCTTCAAGGCAACAGATACGCAGTATTTT.

This clonotype occurred a few times. The gene calls are TRBV10-3 and TRBJ2-1; 10 nucleotides match TRBD2. Germline trimming cut 9 bases from V and 11 bases from J; bases unmatched to any gene: 4. The germline gives CDR1 ENHRY, CDR2 SYGVKD. The length of the CDR3 is 11 residues. The DNA for the CDR3 is TGTGCCATATTGACTAGCGGGCAGCAGTTCTTC. Translation: CAILTSGQQFF.

The chain joins TRBV10-3 to TRBJ2-1; D remains unclear. Trimming stripped 0 bases from V and 9 bases from J, with 21 bases between. This CDR3 contains 17 residues. Germline lookup yields CDR1 ENHRY and CDR2 SYGVKD. The DNA for the CDR3 is TGTGCCATCAGTGAGTCCTGGCTTATAGCCTCCGTGGGTGAGCAGTTCTTC. Translation: CAISESWLIASVGEQFF.

This sequence joins TRBV12-3 or TRBV12-4 and TRBJ2-3; possible D gene TRBD2, 6 bases. The CDR3 totals 14 residues. The germline V and J ends were trimmed by 5 bases and 1 base, with 10 bases remaining between them. The CDR3 DNA reads TGTGCCAGCAGTGTCGGGAGCGGCACAGATACGCAGTATTTT. This encodes CASSVGSGTDTQYF.

The chain carries TRBV5-1 and TRBJ2-7, with D perhaps TRBD2 (6 bases). The germline V gene encodes CDR1 SGHRS and CDR2 YFSETQ. The CDR3 runs 15 residues. Trimming took off 4 bases at V and 3 bases at J, with 17 bases between the two ends. The CDR3 DNA reads as TGCGCCAGCAGCGTTGGAGGGGAATTGAACTACGAGCAGTACTTC. Its protein is CASSVGGELNYEQYF.

The chain joins TRBV29-1 to TRBJ1-2, with D unclear. Germline V CDR1 and CDR2: SQVTM, ANQGSEA. Deletions cut 0 bases from V and 5 bases from J, with 7 bases between. The CDR3 loop spans 12 amino acids. The CDR3 DNA sequence: TGCAGCGTTGAAGAGGGAGCATATGGCTACACCTTC. Its protein is CSVEEGAYGYTF.